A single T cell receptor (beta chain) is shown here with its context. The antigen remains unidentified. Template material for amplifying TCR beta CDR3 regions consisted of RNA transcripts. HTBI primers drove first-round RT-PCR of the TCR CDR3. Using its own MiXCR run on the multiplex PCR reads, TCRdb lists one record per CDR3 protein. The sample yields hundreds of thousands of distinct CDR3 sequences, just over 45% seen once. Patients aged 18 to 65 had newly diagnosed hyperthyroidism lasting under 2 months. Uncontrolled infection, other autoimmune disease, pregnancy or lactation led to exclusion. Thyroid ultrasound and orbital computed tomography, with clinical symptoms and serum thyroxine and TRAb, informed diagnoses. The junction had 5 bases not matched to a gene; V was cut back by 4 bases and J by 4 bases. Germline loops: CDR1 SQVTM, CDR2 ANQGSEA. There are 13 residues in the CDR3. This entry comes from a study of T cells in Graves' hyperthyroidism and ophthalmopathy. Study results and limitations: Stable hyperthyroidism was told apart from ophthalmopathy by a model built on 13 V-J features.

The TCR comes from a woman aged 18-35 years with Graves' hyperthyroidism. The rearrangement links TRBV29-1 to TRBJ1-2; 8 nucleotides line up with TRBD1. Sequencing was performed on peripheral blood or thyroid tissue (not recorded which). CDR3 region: CSVADRGGYGYTF. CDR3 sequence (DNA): TGCAGCGTTGCAGACAGGGGAGGCTATGGCTACACCTTC.